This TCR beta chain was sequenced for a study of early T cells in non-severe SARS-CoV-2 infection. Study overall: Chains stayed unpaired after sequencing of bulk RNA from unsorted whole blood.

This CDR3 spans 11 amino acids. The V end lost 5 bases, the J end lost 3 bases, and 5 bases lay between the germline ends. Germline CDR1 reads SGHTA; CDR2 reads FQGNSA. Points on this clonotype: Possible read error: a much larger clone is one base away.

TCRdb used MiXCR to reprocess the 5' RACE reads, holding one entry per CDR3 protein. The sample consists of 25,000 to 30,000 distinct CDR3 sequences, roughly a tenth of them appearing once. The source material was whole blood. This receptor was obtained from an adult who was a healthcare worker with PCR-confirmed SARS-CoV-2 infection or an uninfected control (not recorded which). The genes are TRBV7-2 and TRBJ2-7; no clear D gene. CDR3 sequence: CASSINYEQYF. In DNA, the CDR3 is TGTGCCAGCAGCATTAACTACGAGCAGTACTTC.